This T cell receptor (beta chain) was sequenced during a study of blood T cell repertoires in COVID-19. The authors' processing: Amplification of reference gene primers was used by the study to estimate nucleated cell counts. The table came from immunoSEQ multiplex PCR; TCRdb's copy has only in-frame clones and leaves some out. V and J calls and clone size are as listed in that table; D and trimming were resolved from the DNA. Of roughly 340,000 clones detected, 87% appear once; the ten largest clones hold about 6%. V lost 0 bases to trimming and J lost 2 bases, with 14 bases between them. The CDR3 extends over 17 amino acids. The germline CDR1 and CDR2 sequences are SNHLY and FYNNEI.

Sequences were obtained from peripheral blood. The chain couples TRBV2 to TRBJ2-1; D is perhaps TRBD2 (6 bases). This sequence originates from a woman in her fifties or sixties with COVID-19, enrolled during active disease. In nucleotides, the CDR3 is TGTGCCAGCAGTGAAGCGCTGGGTCTAGCGCCCTACAATGAGCAGTTCTTC. The encoded protein is CASSEALGLAPYNEQFF.